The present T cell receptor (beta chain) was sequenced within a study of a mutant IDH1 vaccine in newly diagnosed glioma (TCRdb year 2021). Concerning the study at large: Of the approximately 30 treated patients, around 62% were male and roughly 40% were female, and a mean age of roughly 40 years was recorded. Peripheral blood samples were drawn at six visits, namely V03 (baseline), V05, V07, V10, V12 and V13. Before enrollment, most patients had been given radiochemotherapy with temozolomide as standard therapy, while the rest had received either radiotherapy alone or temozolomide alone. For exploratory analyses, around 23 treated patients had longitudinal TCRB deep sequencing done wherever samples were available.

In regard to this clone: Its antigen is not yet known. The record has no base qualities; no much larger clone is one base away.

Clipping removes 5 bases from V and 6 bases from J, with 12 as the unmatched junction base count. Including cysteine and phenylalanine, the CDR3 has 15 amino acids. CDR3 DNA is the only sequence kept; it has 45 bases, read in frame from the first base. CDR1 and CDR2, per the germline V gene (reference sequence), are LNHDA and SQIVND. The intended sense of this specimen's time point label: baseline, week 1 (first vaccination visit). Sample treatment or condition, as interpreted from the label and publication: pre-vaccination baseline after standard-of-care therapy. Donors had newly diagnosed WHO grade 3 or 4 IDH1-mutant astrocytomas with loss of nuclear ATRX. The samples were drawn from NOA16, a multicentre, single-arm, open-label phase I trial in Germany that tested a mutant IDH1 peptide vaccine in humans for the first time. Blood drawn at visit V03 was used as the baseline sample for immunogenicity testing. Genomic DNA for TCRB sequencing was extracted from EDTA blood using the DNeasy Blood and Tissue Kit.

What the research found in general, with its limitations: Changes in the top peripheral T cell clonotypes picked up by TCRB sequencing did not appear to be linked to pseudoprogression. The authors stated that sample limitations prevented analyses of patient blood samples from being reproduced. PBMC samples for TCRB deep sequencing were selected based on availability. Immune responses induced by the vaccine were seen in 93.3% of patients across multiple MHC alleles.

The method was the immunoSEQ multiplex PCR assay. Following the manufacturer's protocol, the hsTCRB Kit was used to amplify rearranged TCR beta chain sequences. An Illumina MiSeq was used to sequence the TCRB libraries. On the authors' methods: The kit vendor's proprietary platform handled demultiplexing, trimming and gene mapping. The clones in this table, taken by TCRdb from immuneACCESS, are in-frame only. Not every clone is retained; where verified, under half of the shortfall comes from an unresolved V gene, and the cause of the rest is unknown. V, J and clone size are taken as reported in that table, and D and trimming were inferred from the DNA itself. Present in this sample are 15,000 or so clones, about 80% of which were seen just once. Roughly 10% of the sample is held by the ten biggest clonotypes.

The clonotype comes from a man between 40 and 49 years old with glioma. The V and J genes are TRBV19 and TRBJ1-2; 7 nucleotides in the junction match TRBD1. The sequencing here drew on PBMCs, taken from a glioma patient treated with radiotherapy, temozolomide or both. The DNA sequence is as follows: TGTGCCAGTAGTCCCGCAGGGGGTTCAGTCCATGGCTACACCTTC. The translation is CASSPAGGSVHGYTF.